This entry lists 15 T cell receptor beta chains sequenced from one sample in a study of T cell clonotyping in hematopoietic cell transplantation (dated by TCRdb to about 2021). To prepare the library, the immunoSEQ multiplex PCR assay was applied. This is the immuneACCESS table as TCRdb keeps it, with only in-frame sequences that have V and J called. A part of the clones is gone; compared with another copy, unresolved V genes explain less than half, and the rest is unexplained. The sample table records tens of thousands of clones; 93% of these occur just once. The top ten hold approximately 2% of the sample. The meaning of the sample's time point label: recipient sample about 28 days before transplant, after cytoreduction. This specimen was peripheral blood mononuclear cells, taken before stem cell transplant. All receptors come from a man between 50 and 59 years old with acute myeloid leukemia. Some clones in this sample may be carry-over from other donors' samples.

The chain has TRBV5-4 and TRBJ2-7, with no clear D. V gave up 5 bases and J gave up 6 bases, with 15 bases separating them. The CDR3 loop spans 13 amino acids. Per the germline V gene, CDR1 is SGHNT and CDR2 is YYREEE (reference sequence). CDR3 loop: CASRPITGGEQYF. The DNA for the CDR3 is TGTGCCAGCAGACCTATTACGGGTGGCGAGCAGTACTTC.

The CDR3 protein is CASSLGQTLYEAFF. The CDR3 nucleotides are TGTGCCAGCAGCTTAGGGCAGACCCTTTATGAAGCTTTCTTT. V and J are TRBV7-2 and TRBJ1-1; D unclear. The length of the CDR3 is 14 residues. Germline loops: CDR1 SGHTA, CDR2 FQGNSA. Between the trimmed V and J ends, which lost 1 base and 7 bases, there was a span of 13 bases.

The V gene is TRBV9, the J gene TRBJ2-1; possible D gene TRBD2, 5 bases. Trimming cost V 0 bases and J 6 bases, with 13 bases left between them. The CDR3 runs to 15 residues. Per the germline V gene, CDR1 is SGDLS and CDR2 is YYNGEE. This CDR3 is CASSVGGGGPNEQFF. The DNA of the CDR3 is TGTGCCAGCAGCGTAGGAGGAGGAGGCCCCAATGAGCAGTTCTTC.

The rearrangement links TRBV19 to TRBJ1-1; perhaps TRBD1 as D (5 bases). Germline CDR1 LNHDA, CDR2 SQIVND (reference sequence). The V end lost 4 bases, the J end lost 1 base, and 13 bases lay between the germline ends. This CDR3 is 15 amino acids long. CDR3 sequence reads: CASSNFLTANTEAFF. CDR3 nucleotide sequence: TGTGCCAGTAGTAACTTCCTGACAGCGAACACTGAAGCTTTCTTT.

A single count supports this clone. The chain joins TRBV28 to TRBJ2-7, with 9 bases aligning to TRBD1. The CDR3 runs 14 residues. CDR1 and CDR2 (germline): MDHEN, SYDVKM. Losses at the gene ends were 6 bases for V and 3 bases for J; bases not matched to a gene: 6. The CDR3 sequence: CASSSYRGLYEQYF. CDR3 nucleotides: TGTGCCAGCAGCTCCTACAGGGGGCTCTACGAGCAGTACTTC. Drawing the rest from reference TRBV28 and TRBJ2-7, the complete variable domain is DVKVTQSSRYLVKRTGEKVFLECVQDMDHENMFWYRQDPGLGLRLIYFSYDVKMKEKGDIPEGYSVSREKKERFSLILESASTNQTSMYLCASSSYRGLYEQYFGPGTRLTVT.

This clone has only one observation. The V gene is TRBV6-1, the J gene TRBJ2-6; TRBD1 aligns across 9 bases. In germline, CDR1 is MNHNS, CDR2 SASEGT. The trim removed 0 bases at V and 1 base at J, leaving 10 bases unmatched. The CDR3 totals 20 residues. DNA of the CDR3: TGTGCCAGCAGTGAAGCAGAGGGCGGGACAGGGATTTCTGGGGCCAACGTCCTGACTTTC. Its translation: CASSEAEGGTGISGANVLTF.

The chain recombines TRBV30 with TRBJ2-7, with 7 bases that match TRBD2. Germline V gives CDR1 GTSNPN, CDR2 SVGIG (reference sequence). The CDR3 is 19 residues long. V was clipped by 2 bases and J by 4 bases; unmatched bases: 23. The CDR3 protein is CAWSLGGSRLSKNPYEQYF. Here the CDR3 DNA reads TGTGCCTGGAGTCTCGGGGGGTCGCGACTCTCCAAAAACCCATACGAGCAGTACTTC.

J is TRBJ1-2 and V is TRBV6-5; D gene ambiguous. The CDR3 is 11 residues long. Germline V CDR1 and CDR2: MNHEY, SVGAGI. V was cut by 5 bases and J by 4 bases, with 5 bases left in between. This chain's CDR3 is CASSDTYGYTF. Here the CDR3 DNA reads TGTGCCAGCAGTGACACCTATGGCTACACCTTC.

This clone was counted a single time. The rearrangement links TRBV20-1 to TRBJ2-3; D not certain. This CDR3 is 11 amino acids long. Germline V gene lookup returns CDR1 DFQATT and CDR2 SNEGSKA (reference sequence). V lost 1 base and J 4 bases, leaving 3 bases between the germline ends. The CDR3 sequence is CSARAADTQYF. The DNA for the CDR3 is TGCAGTGCTAGAGCAGCAGATACGCAGTATTTT.

The chain is built from TRBV2 and TRBJ2-5, with D unresolved. CDR1 and CDR2 from the germline V gene are SNHLY and FYNNEI. Between the trimmed V and J ends, which lost 8 bases and 2 bases, there was a span of 9 bases. The length of the CDR3 is 12 residues. This CDR3 is CASHRNQETQYF. The CDR3 DNA is TGTGCCAGCCACCGAAATCAAGAGACCCAGTACTTC. Full variable domain (rest looked up from reference TRBV2 and TRBJ2-5): EPEVTQTPSHQVTQMGQEVILRCVPISNHLYFYWYRQILGQKVEFLVSFYNNEISEKSEIFDDQFSVERPDGSNFTLKIRSTKLEDSAMYFCASHRNQETQYFGPGTRLLVL.

The J gene is TRBJ1-2, the V gene TRBV29-1; D is perhaps TRBD1 (5 bases). CDR1 is SQVTM and CDR2 is ANQGSEA in the germline V gene. The CDR3 totals 13 residues. Trimming took off 4 bases at V and 2 bases at J, with 11 bases between the two ends. CDR3: CSVVRGPNYGYTF. CDR3 DNA: TGCAGCGTTGTTAGGGGACCCAACTATGGCTACACCTTC.

The gene calls are TRBV7-6 and TRBJ2-2, with TRBD1 matching over 9 bases. The trim removed 6 bases at V and 8 bases at J, leaving 13 bases unmatched. The CDR3 consists of 16 residues. Germline V CDR1 and CDR2: SGHVS, FNYEAQ. The CDR3 nucleotides read TGTGCCAGCAGTCTAGAGACAGGGGGATTGGTAGGGGAGCTGTTTTTT. It encodes CASSLETGGLVGELFF.

The V gene is TRBV7-2, the J gene TRBJ1-3; D remains ambiguous. Germline CDR1 SGHTA, CDR2 FQGNSA. The CDR3 loop spans 13 amino acids. Trimming took 1 base from V and 2 from J, leaving 3 bases between them. CDR3 amino acids: CASSLGAGNTIYF. In DNA, the CDR3 is TGTGCCAGCAGCTTAGGGGCTGGAAACACCATATATTTT.

V usage is TRBV4-2 and J usage is TRBJ1-1; 9 bases are a match to TRBD1. The CDR3 spans 17 residues. V shed 5 bases and J 3 bases; nucleotides not matched to a gene: 13. Germline CDR1 and CDR2: LGHNA and YNFKEQ. The CDR3 coding sequence is TGTGCCAGCAGCGACGGAACAGGGGGCGGACGGTACACTGAAGCTTTCTTT. This encodes CASSDGTGGGRYTEAFF.

The chain is built from TRBV5-1 and TRBJ1-3; 8 bases align to TRBD1. This CDR3 contains 18 residues. The trim removed 4 bases at V and 0 bases at J, leaving 12 bases unmatched. Germline V CDR1 and CDR2: SGHRS, YFSETQ. CDR3 sequence reads: CASSHSPLGQGSGNTIYF. The CDR3 DNA is TGCGCCAGCAGCCACAGCCCCCTCGGACAGGGCTCTGGAAACACCATATATTTT.